This entry lists 29 T cell receptor beta chains sequenced from one sample in a study of blood T cell repertoires in COVID-19. Produced via immunoSEQ multiplex PCR; TCRdb's table is partial and in-frame only. Among around 270,000 clones listed, about 89% were seen once. Sample: peripheral blood. These receptors were obtained from a man aged 40-50 years with acute or convalescent COVID-19.

The chain has TRBV5-4 and TRBJ2-1; TRBD2 aligns across 10 bases. V lost 3 bases to trimming and J lost 9 bases; unmatched junction nucleotides: 9. The CDR3 runs to 15 residues. The germline CDR1 and CDR2 sequences are SGHNT and YYREEE (reference sequence). The CDR3 reads CASSSRAGGEPEQFF. CDR3 in DNA: TGTGCCAGCAGCTCCAGAGCGGGGGGGGAGCCTGAGCAGTTCTTC.

The V call is TRBV11-1, the J call TRBJ2-1; possibly TRBD2 for D (6 bases). V was cut by 5 bases and J by 9 bases, with 20 bases left in between. This CDR3 contains 15 residues. The germline V gene has CDR1 SGHAT and CDR2 FQDESV (reference sequence). In nucleotides, the CDR3 is TGTGCCAGCAGCATGGGCCTAGCGACGAAAGTTGAGCAGTTCTTC. This gives the protein CASSMGLATKVEQFF.

This chain joins TRBV3-1 (or the pseudogene TRBV3-2) and TRBJ1-2; no definite D call. Germline V gene lookup returns CDR1 LGHDT and CDR2 YNNKEL (reference sequence). The germline V and J ends were trimmed by 8 bases and 0 bases, with 10 bases remaining between them. This CDR3 region has 13 residues. The CDR3 bases are TGTGCCAGCGAGCACGGGGCTAACTATGGCTACACCTTC. This codes for CASEHGANYGYTF.

This clone was recorded only once. The chain uses TRBV5-1 and TRBJ2-7; D ambiguous. V gave up 0 bases and J gave up 6 bases, with 7 bases separating them. There are 12 residues in the CDR3. Germline assignment: CDR1 SGHRS and CDR2 YFSETQ. For the CDR3, the DNA is TGCGCCAGCAGCTTGGAAGGCGGCGAGCAGTACTTC. It yields the protein CASSLEGGEQYF.

The CDR3 is CASSLEVGASSGNTIYF. The CDR3 DNA sequence: TGTGCCAGCAGCTTGGAGGTGGGGGCATCCTCTGGAAACACCATATATTTT. V is TRBV5-4 and J is TRBJ1-3, with TRBD1 as a possible D gene (6 bases). V lost 0 bases to trimming and J lost 0 bases, with 13 bases between them. The germline CDR1 and CDR2 sequences are SGHNT and YYREEE (reference sequence). The CDR3 runs to 17 residues.

V is TRBV5-1 and J is TRBJ2-7; TRBD1 aligns across 9 bases. V was pared by 4 bases and J by 2 bases, with 4 bases of the junction left unmatched. CDR3 size: 14 residues. Per the germline V gene, CDR1 is SGHRS and CDR2 is YFSETQ. For the CDR3, the DNA is TGCGCCAGCAGCGTGGACAGGGGTGCCTACGAGCAGTACTTC. It codes for CASSVDRGAYEQYF.

The chain employs TRBV6-4 and TRBJ2-7, with 8 bases identical to TRBD1. This CDR3 contains 17 residues. Trimming removed 2 bases from V and 3 bases from J; junction bases left unmatched: 12. Germline V gene data show CDR1 as MRHNA and CDR2 as SNTAGT. This CDR3 reads CASSDPPKMGQDYEQYF. The CDR3 coding sequence is TGTGCCAGCAGTGACCCCCCAAAGATGGGACAGGACTACGAGCAGTACTTC.

V is TRBV20-1 and J is TRBJ1-1; D possibly corresponds to TRBD1 (5 bases). Trimming left V 6 bases short and J 9 bases short, with 14 bases between. CDR3 length: 11 amino acids. Per germline, CDR1 DFQATT and CDR2 SNEGSKA (reference sequence). The CDR3 DNA sequence: TGCAGTGCCTCCCTGGGGCCCAAAGCTTTCTTT. The encoded protein is CSASLGPKAFF.

For this clone: Other DNA sequences in this specimen translate into the identical CDR3. This chain joins TRBV5-1 and TRBJ2-3; 7 positions match TRBD1. After removal of 0 bases from V and 0 bases from J, the junction contained 1 base not matched to a gene. Germline values: CDR1 SGHRS, CDR2 YFSETQ. The CDR3 is 15 amino acids. CDR3 loop: CASSLAGGSTDTQYF. In nucleotides, the CDR3 is TGCGCCAGCAGCTTGGCAGGGGGTAGCACAGATACGCAGTATTTT. Together with reference TRBV5-1 and TRBJ2-3, the CDR3 gives the full variable domain: KAGVTQTPRYLIKTRGQQVTLSCSPISGHRSVSWYQQTPGQGLQFLFEYFSETQRNKGNFPGRFSGRQFSNSRSEMNVSTLELGDSALYLCASSLAGGSTDTQYFGPGTRLTVL.

This sequence joins TRBV15 and TRBJ1-2, with TRBD1 matching 8 bases. The CDR3 totals 14 residues. The ends lost 4 bases at V and 4 bases at J; junction bases unmatched: 5. Germline V gene data show CDR1 as LNHNV and CDR2 as YYDKDF (reference sequence). CDR3 sequence: CATSTTGEGYGYTF. CDR3 nucleotides: TGTGCCACCAGCACGACAGGGGAAGGCTATGGCTACACCTTC.

The V and J genes are TRBV6-2 or TRBV6-3 and TRBJ2-1, with 9 bases matching TRBD2. Trimming cost V 0 bases and J 5 bases; bases outside gene matches: 5. CDR3 size: 16 residues. Germline assignment: CDR1 MNHEY and CDR2 SVGEGT. Here the CDR3 DNA reads TGTGCCAGCAGTTACTCGGCGGGGGGGGTCCACAATGAGCAGTTCTTC. This encodes CASSYSAGGVHNEQFF.

This chain links TRBV6-5 with TRBJ2-4, with TRBD2 matching 7 bases. V trimming: 6 bases; J trimming: 6 bases; junction bases outside the gene matches: 8. The CDR3 is made up of 14 amino acids. CDR1 is MNHEY, CDR2 SVGAGI, per germline. The CDR3: CASSGNTGGNIQYF. The CDR3 DNA reads TGTGCCAGCAGCGGTAATACGGGGGGAAACATTCAGTACTTC.

The V call is TRBV12-5, the J call TRBJ2-5; D is unclear. V was cut by 0 bases and J by 1 base, with 12 bases left in between. This CDR3 has 16 residues. Germline lookup yields CDR1 LGHNT and CDR2 FRNRAP. CDR3 nucleotide sequence: TGTGCTAGTGGTTTGGTCCCAGGCACCTTCCAAGAGACCCAGTACTTC. This sequence encodes CASGLVPGTFQETQYF.

In this sample, this clone turned up once. V is TRBV5-1 and J is TRBJ2-2, with 8 bases identical to TRBD1. Germline values: CDR1 SGHRS, CDR2 YFSETQ. With V trimmed by 3 bases and J by 6 bases, 4 bases remained unmatched. This CDR3 has 14 amino acids. The CDR3 DNA is TGCGCCAGCAGCTGGGGGACAGGATCCGGGGAGCTGTTTTTT. This gives the protein CASSWGTGSGELFF. Full variable domain (rest looked up from reference TRBV5-1 and TRBJ2-2): KAGVTQTPRYLIKTRGQQVTLSCSPISGHRSVSWYQQTPGQGLQFLFEYFSETQRNKGNFPGRFSGRQFSNSRSEMNVSTLELGDSALYLCASSWGTGSGELFFGEGSRLTVL.

The gene calls are TRBV5-8 and TRBJ1-5; D unclear. Germline V lookup: CDR1 SGHTS, CDR2 YDEGEE. The CDR3 contains 16 residues. V gave up 0 bases and J gave up 4 bases, with 14 bases separating them. This chain's CDR3 is CASSLGVTLLNQPQHF. In DNA form, the CDR3 reads TGTGCCAGCAGCTTGGGGGTGACACTTTTGAATCAGCCCCAGCATTTT.

This rearrangement joins TRBV6-6 to TRBJ1-3, with TRBD1 matching over 7 bases. From germline, CDR1 is MNHNY and CDR2 SVGAGI (reference sequence). Trimming at V came to 5 bases and at J to 0 bases, leaving 10 bases not matched to a gene. This CDR3 spans 17 amino acids. CDR3 residues: CASSRTGVLSSGNTIYF. DNA of the CDR3: TGTGCCAGCAGTCGCACAGGGGTATTAAGCTCTGGAAACACCATATATTTT.

The chain uses TRBV29-1 and TRBJ2-7; D is perhaps TRBD2 (5 bases). This CDR3 is built from 13 residues. The germline V gene has CDR1 SQVTM and CDR2 ANQGSEA. Trimming shortened V by 4 bases and J by 0 bases, and 10 bases separated the two germline ends. CDR3 residues: CSVGKGSSYEQYF. Written as DNA, the CDR3 is TGCAGCGTTGGAAAAGGGAGCTCCTACGAGCAGTACTTC.

This rearrangement joins TRBV29-1 to TRBJ1-2; 7 bases are a match to TRBD1. With 2 bases clipped from V and 2 bases from J, the junction kept 2 bases outside the gene matches. Germline V gives CDR1 SQVTM, CDR2 ANQGSEA. The CDR3 has 13 residues. The CDR3 DNA reads as TGCAGCGTTGAAAAACAGGGGAACTATGGCTACACCTTC. As protein: CSVEKQGNYGYTF.

This chain links TRBV15 with TRBJ2-3; 9 bases are shared with TRBD2. V shed 5 bases, J shed 7 bases, and the junction held 10 bases outside the gene matches. Looked up from germline, CDR1 is LNHNV and CDR2 is YYDKDF (reference sequence). CDR3 size: 15 residues. CDR3 bases: TGTGCCACCAGCGTCGAGCGGGGGGCCCCCAATACGCAGTATTTT. Translation: CATSVERGAPNTQYF.

This clone was counted a single time. The rearrangement uses TRBV7-6 and TRBJ1-4, with D perhaps matching TRBD1 (5 bases). There are 15 residues in the CDR3. The V and J ends lost 2 bases and 3 bases respectively, with 10 bases between them. The germline V gene encodes CDR1 SGHVS and CDR2 FNYEAQ. CDR3 coding DNA: TGTGCCAGCAGCTTACGTCCAGGGCCTAATGAAAAACTGTTTTTT. Protein product: CASSLRPGPNEKLFF.

The chain is built from TRBV29-1 and TRBJ2-1; D remains ambiguous. CDR1 is SQVTM, CDR2 ANQGSEA, per germline. The CDR3 has 11 amino acids. The ends were cut back, 2 bases at V and 4 bases at J, with 3 bases in the middle. CDR3 nucleotides: TGCAGCGTTGAACCGTACAATGAGCAGTTCTTC. It encodes CSVEPYNEQFF.

The chain couples TRBV19 to TRBJ1-2, with 9 bases lining up with TRBD1. Germline-derived CDR1 and CDR2 are LNHDA and SQIVND (reference sequence). The V segment lost 5 bases and the J segment 7 bases; nucleotides outside the gene matches: 2. The CDR3 has 12 amino acids. DNA for the CDR3: TGTGCCAGTAGTGGACAGGGGTTTGGCTACACCTTC. This gives the protein CASSGQGFGYTF.

DNA of the CDR3: TGTGCCAGCAGCTTATCCGGTACCGGGGAGCTGTTTTTT. Translated: CASSLSGTGELFF. The chain is built from TRBV11-3 and TRBJ2-2; D uncertain. V dropped 2 bases and J dropped 5 bases, with 6 bases sitting between them. The CDR3 is made up of 13 amino acids. Germline assignment: CDR1 SGHNT and CDR2 YENEEA.

The CDR3 DNA reads as TGTGCCAGCAGTTCCTCGGGAACAGGCGCTATAGCTTTCTTT. Translated: CASSSSGTGAIAFF. The V gene is TRBV6-5, the J gene TRBJ1-1, with D perhaps TRBD1 (5 bases). The CDR3 totals 14 residues. Per the germline V gene, CDR1 is MNHEY and CDR2 is SVGAGI. Trimming removed 4 bases from V and 10 bases from J, with 19 bases in between.

This sequence joins TRBV9 and TRBJ2-6, with D uncertain. This CDR3 has 12 residues. Germline assignment: CDR1 SGDLS and CDR2 YYNGEE. The V end lost 4 bases, the J end lost 4 bases, and 3 bases lay between the germline ends. The chain's CDR3 is CASSLGANVLTF. The CDR3 DNA reads TGTGCCAGCAGCCTAGGGGCCAACGTCCTGACTTTC.

The CDR3 protein is CASSAAGLTGEQYF. CDR3 nucleotides: TGTGCCAGCAGCGCCGCCGGACTCACGGGGGAGCAGTACTTC. The genes are TRBV9 and TRBJ2-7; D is perhaps TRBD2 (5 bases). Germline CDR1 SGDLS, CDR2 YYNGEE. The germline V and J ends were trimmed by 3 bases and 7 bases, with 17 bases remaining between them. This CDR3 has 14 residues.

This sequence joins TRBV6-5 and TRBJ1-2; 7 positions match TRBD1. The CDR3 spans 14 residues. CDR1 MNHEY and CDR2 SVGAGI come from the germline V gene. V lost 7 bases and J lost 0; bases outside the gene matches: 5. CDR3 loop: CASTMTGTNYGYTF. In nucleotides, the CDR3 is TGTGCCAGCACCATGACAGGGACTAACTATGGCTACACCTTC.

The V gene is TRBV10-3, the J gene TRBJ2-4, with D possibly TRBD2 on 7 matching bases. CDR3 size: 15 residues. Deletions cut 6 bases from V and 9 bases from J, with 21 bases between. Germline V lookup: CDR1 ENHRY, CDR2 SYGVKD. The CDR3 sequence is CAISPQGGEGSIQYF. The CDR3 region has the DNA TGTGCCATCAGCCCACAGGGAGGGGAGGGTAGCATTCAGTACTTC.

This clone has only one observation. The chain is built from TRBV6-5 and TRBJ1-6; D may be TRBD1 (6 bases). The ends were cut back, 7 bases at V and 7 bases at J, with 14 bases in the middle. The CDR3 extends over 14 amino acids. The germline V gene has CDR1 MNHEY and CDR2 SVGAGI. The CDR3 spells CASTKGQGNSPLHF. The CDR3 coding sequence is TGTGCCAGCACCAAGGGGCAGGGGAATTCACCCCTCCACTTT.